This TCR beta chain was retrieved from a study of blood T cells in healthy people across ages. Next came a second PCR, run for roughly 6 to 11 cycles, which used a sample-barcoded 5' primer along with a J-beta primer mix. TCRdb ran MiXCR on the 5' RACE reads and lists one entry per CDR3 protein. The data contain 780,000 or so distinct CDR3 sequences, 25% of them singletons. This CDR3 contains 16 residues. CDR1 is SGHKS, CDR2 YYEKEE, per germline (reference sequence). Deletions cut 0 bases from V and 1 base from J, with 13 bases between. Drawn from each donor were ten milliliters of peripheral blood. This sample also appeared in a second study, on T cells of mothers and their children.

The sample consisted of blood. The sequence was obtained from a boy between 10 and 17 years old in good health. The rearrangement uses TRBV5-5 and TRBJ1-1, with D possibly matching TRBD1 (6 bases). The chain's CDR3 is CASSLVMGQPNTEAFF. The CDR3 DNA sequence: TGTGCCAGCAGCTTGGTGATGGGACAACCGAACACTGAAGCTTTCTTT. Combining the CDR3 with reference TRBV5-5 and TRBJ1-1 gives the whole variable domain DAGVTQSPTHLIKTRGQQVTLRCSPISGHKSVSWYQQVLGQGPQFIFQYYEKEERGRGNFPDRFSARQFPNYSSELNVNALLLGDSALYLCASSLVMGQPNTEAFFGQGTRLTVV.